Presented here are 23 T cell receptor beta chains from one specimen sequenced in a study of human T cells and chemical hapten exposure. TCRdb re-derived calls from the RACE reads in MiXCR, one entry per CDR3 protein. The data show tens of thousands of distinct CDR3 sequences, under 15% seen once. Time point specified: patch test 3, about 24 weeks after DPC sensitization. The treatment here: therapeutic diphenylcyclopropenone sensitization with weekly scalp DPC. The material was whole blood, obtained in connection with sensitization to the hapten diphenylcyclopropenone (DPC). These receptors were obtained from a man aged 30 to 45 with alopecia areata. Some clones in this sample may be carry-over from other donors' samples.

This chain joins TRBV6-4 and TRBJ2-1; D call uncertain. This CDR3 spans 13 amino acids. Germline V gene lookup returns CDR1 MRHNA and CDR2 SNTAGT. The ends were cut back, 4 bases at V and 4 bases at J, with 8 bases in the middle. The CDR3 sequence: CASSADIYNEQFF. The CDR3 DNA follows: TGTGCCAGCAGTGCCGACATATACAATGAGCAGTTCTTC.

The chain links TRBV28 to TRBJ2-1; D is uncertain. Trimming cost V 4 bases and J 6 bases, with 1 base left between them. The CDR3 totals 10 residues. Germline assignment: CDR1 MDHEN and CDR2 SYDVKM. CDR3 nucleotides: TGTGCCAGCAGTTCCAATGAGCAGTTCTTC. Translating gives CASSSNEQFF. Full variable domain (outside the CDR3, taken from reference TRBV28 and TRBJ2-1): DVKVTQSSRYLVKRTGEKVFLECVQDMDHENMFWYRQDPGLGLRLIYFSYDVKMKEKGDIPEGYSVSREKKERFSLILESASTNQTSMYLCASSSNEQFFGPGTRLTVL.

The gene calls are TRBV2 and TRBJ1-5, with D perhaps TRBD1 (6 bases). The CDR3 runs 15 residues. Trimming took off 6 bases at V and 2 bases at J, with 14 bases between the two ends. Per germline, CDR1 SNHLY and CDR2 FYNNEI. The CDR3 reads CASSAQGFGNQPQHF. DNA of the CDR3: TGTGCCAGCAGCGCACAGGGATTCGGCAATCAGCCCCAGCATTTT.

This clonotype has only one observation. The chain recombines TRBV18 with TRBJ2-3, with 8 positions matching TRBD1. V lost 0 bases to trimming and J lost 1 base; unmatched junction nucleotides: 6. The CDR3 runs to 17 residues. Germline assignment: CDR1 KGHSH and CDR2 LQKENI. The CDR3 nucleotides read TGTGCCAGCTCACCACCGACAGGGGACGTAGGCACAGATACGCAGTATTTT. It is translated as CASSPPTGDVGTDTQYF.

The rearrangement joins TRBV12-3 or TRBV12-4 to TRBJ1-1; weak D call: TRBD1 (5 bases). V lost 6 bases and J lost 1, with 15 bases in between. The CDR3 totals 15 residues. CDR3 in amino acids: CASRYSGRSNTEAFF. The CDR3 region has the DNA TGTGCCAGCAGATATTCGGGACGGTCGAACACTGAAGCTTTCTTT.

The CDR3 sequence is CSVEGGQEANEQFF. As DNA, the CDR3 is TGCAGCGTTGAAGGGGGACAGGAGGCGAATGAGCAGTTCTTC. The V gene is TRBV29-1, the J gene TRBJ2-1, with TRBD1 matching 8 bases. The CDR3 has 14 amino acids. Per germline, CDR1 SQVTM and CDR2 ANQGSEA. V dropped 1 base and J dropped 7; count of bases not matched to a gene: 6.

This clonotype came up a few times. J is TRBJ1-2 and V is TRBV12-3 or TRBV12-4, with TRBD1 as a possible D gene (6 bases). The CDR3 length is 16 residues. The V end lost 3 bases, the J end lost 8 bases, and 22 bases lay between the germline ends. In nucleotides, the CDR3 is TGTGCCAGCAGTTTCCCCCGACAGGCCGCTTATGGGGGCTACACCTTC. It is translated as CASSFPRQAAYGGYTF.

V is TRBV30 and J is TRBJ1-6; D uncertain. The CDR3 is 15 residues long. Germline CDR1 is GTSNPN and CDR2 is SVGIG (reference sequence). Trimming took off 1 base at V and 0 bases at J, with 7 bases between the two ends. The CDR3 region is CAWSAESSYNSPLHF. CDR3 nucleotides: TGTGCCTGGAGTGCAGAGAGCTCCTATAATTCACCCCTCCACTTT. Using reference TRBV30 and TRBJ1-6 for the parts outside the CDR3, the full variable domain is SQTIHQWPATLVQPVGSPLSLECTVEGTSNPNLYWYRQAAGRGLQLLFYSVGIGQISSEVPQNLSASRPQDRQFILSSKKLLLSDSGFYLCAWSAESSYNSPLHFGNGTRLTVT.

This clonotype came up many times. The chain links TRBV28 to TRBJ2-7, with 9 bases aligning to TRBD1. V shed 7 bases and J 4 bases; nucleotides not matched to a gene: 5. The CDR3 is 13 residues long. Germline CDR1 is MDHEN and CDR2 is SYDVKM. This CDR3 reads CASNTGGMYEQYF. For the CDR3, the DNA is TGTGCCAGCAATACAGGGGGCATGTACGAGCAGTACTTC.

The genes are TRBV29-1 and TRBJ2-5, with TRBD2 as a possible D gene (6 bases). CDR3 size: 11 residues. Germline CDR1 is SQVTM and CDR2 is ANQGSEA. Deletions cut 7 bases from V and 3 bases from J, with 9 bases between. The CDR3 DNA reads as TGCAGCGCGCGGAGGGAAGAGACCCAGTACTTC. This gives the protein CSARREETQYF.

In the case of this clonotype: Relative to the germline gene, one junction end is altered; a read error may explain this. J is TRBJ1-6 and V is TRBV7-7; TRBD1 matches 8 bases. The CDR3 totals 19 residues. Looked up from germline, CDR1 is SSHAT and CDR2 is FNYEAQ (reference sequence). The CDR3 DNA follows: TGTGCTAGCAGCTTAGCCACAAGGGCCCCACAGGGACAGGATTCACCCCTCCACTTT. Its protein product is CASSLATRAPQGQDSPLHF.

The V call is TRBV6-6, the J call TRBJ1-5, with 7 bases matching TRBD1. Unmatched junction bases numbered 5, after V lost 0 bases and J lost 3 bases. Germline CDR1 is MNHNY and CDR2 is SVGAGI (reference sequence). This CDR3 has 16 residues. The DNA of the CDR3 is TGTGCCAGCAGTTACTCGGGACAGTCTCTCAATCAGCCCCAGCATTTT. This translates into CASSYSGQSLNQPQHF.

This clonotype was found many times. V and J are TRBV29-1 and TRBJ2-6, with 7 bases fitting TRBD1. This CDR3 contains 13 residues. V lost 7 bases, J lost 2 bases, and 2 bases stayed unmatched. Germline CDR1 is SQVTM and CDR2 is ANQGSEA. Written as DNA, the CDR3 is TGCAGCGACAGGGGACCTGGGGCCAACGTCCTGACTTTC. Encoded protein: CSDRGPGANVLTF. The full variable domain, completed using reference TRBV29-1 and TRBJ2-6, is SAVISQKPSRDICQRGTSLTIQCQVDSQVTMMFWYRQQPGQSLTLIATANQGSEATYESGFVIDKFPISRPNLTFSTLTVSNMSPEDSSIYLCSDRGPGANVLTFGAGSRLTVL.

The V and J genes are TRBV9 and TRBJ2-2, with TRBD1 identical over 8 bases. The CDR3 is 16 amino acids. CDR1 is SGDLS and CDR2 is YYNGEE in the germline V gene. With 3 bases clipped from V and 4 bases from J, the junction kept 8 bases outside the gene matches. CDR3 loop: CASSAWTGKSTGELFF. The CDR3 DNA reads TGTGCCAGCAGCGCCTGGACAGGGAAGAGCACCGGGGAGCTGTTTTTT.

The V call is TRBV29-1, the J call TRBJ2-5; D remains ambiguous. Germline V CDR1 and CDR2: SQVTM, ANQGSEA. The CDR3 has 13 amino acids. The V end was cut by 1 base, the J end by 3 bases, with 9 bases between. CDR3 sequence reads: CSVEGTYKETQYF. DNA for the CDR3: TGCAGCGTTGAAGGTACTTATAAAGAGACCCAGTACTTC.

This sequence joins TRBV7-3 and TRBJ1-6, with a weak D call TRBD1 (5 bases). V lost 5 bases, J lost 7 bases, and 15 bases lay in between. There are 15 residues in the CDR3. From germline, CDR1 is SGHTA and CDR2 FQGTGA. CDR3 region: CASSPAGDRNSPLHF. CDR3 DNA: TGTGCCAGCAGCCCAGCGGGGGATCGGAATTCACCCCTCCACTTT.

The chain is built from TRBV18 and TRBJ2-7, with 11 positions matching TRBD1. Trimming at V came to 2 bases and at J to 4 bases, leaving 10 bases not matched to a gene. Germline CDR1 reads KGHSH; CDR2 reads LQKENI. This CDR3 region has 17 residues. The CDR3 DNA reads TGTGCCAGCTCACCATCATATTCCGGGACAGGGGGATACGAGCAGTACTTC. Translation gives CASSPSYSGTGGYEQYF.

The J gene is TRBJ1-5, the V gene TRBV20-1; TRBD1 agrees at 11 bases. The trim removed 0 bases at V and 4 bases at J, leaving 2 bases unmatched. Germline loops: CDR1 DFQATT, CDR2 SNEGSKA (reference sequence). This CDR3 is built from 15 residues. The DNA for the CDR3 is TGCAGTGCTAGAGAATGGGACAGGGGGAATCAGCCCCAGCATTTT. It codes for CSAREWDRGNQPQHF.

This chain uses TRBV28 with TRBJ2-7, with 10 nucleotides matching TRBD2. This CDR3 is 14 amino acids long. The V and J ends lost 2 bases and 3 bases, in that order; junction bases with no gene match: 1. Germline lookup yields CDR1 MDHEN and CDR2 SYDVKM. The CDR3 DNA reads TGTGCCAGCAGTTTACTAGCGGGGGACTACGAGCAGTACTTC. The encoded protein is CASSLLAGDYEQYF. Full variable domain (missing parts from reference TRBV28 and TRBJ2-7): DVKVTQSSRYLVKRTGEKVFLECVQDMDHENMFWYRQDPGLGLRLIYFSYDVKMKEKGDIPEGYSVSREKKERFSLILESASTNQTSMYLCASSLLAGDYEQYFGPGTRLTVT.

This clonotype has more than one count but fewer than ten. V gene TRBV28 combines with J gene TRBJ2-7, with 7 bases matching TRBD1. Germline V gene sequence: CDR1 MDHEN, CDR2 SYDVKM. Losses at the gene ends were 6 bases for V and 3 bases for J; bases not matched to a gene: 8. The CDR3 consists of 14 residues. The CDR3 here is CASSLGGADYEQYF. The DNA for the CDR3 is TGTGCCAGCAGCTTAGGGGGCGCCGACTACGAGCAGTACTTC.

The genes are TRBV14 and TRBJ2-1, with no clear D. Trimming stripped 1 base from V and 0 bases from J, with 13 bases between. This CDR3 is 17 amino acids long. CDR1 is SGHDN, CDR2 FVKESK, per germline. CDR3 nucleotides: TGTGCCAGCAGCCAAGTGTCGTCACTCAGCTCCTACAATGAGCAGTTCTTC. This sequence encodes CASSQVSSLSSYNEQFF.

The chain is built from TRBV20-1 and TRBJ2-1; D remains unclear. V shed 5 bases and J shed 0 bases, with 11 bases lying between them. The CDR3 spans 14 residues. The germline V gene has CDR1 DFQATT and CDR2 SNEGSKA (reference sequence). The chain's CDR3 is CSARRVDSYNEQFF. Here the CDR3 DNA reads TGCAGTGCTCGAAGGGTTGACTCCTACAATGAGCAGTTCTTC.

The chain carries TRBV28 and TRBJ1-2, with D maybe TRBD1 (6 bases). The length of the CDR3 is 12 residues. Germline V gene data show CDR1 as MDHEN and CDR2 as SYDVKM. Trimming cost V 6 bases and J 7 bases, with 12 bases left between them. CDR3 sequence reads: CASSPVGGGYTF. CDR3 in DNA: TGTGCCAGCAGCCCCGTAGGGGGTGGCTACACCTTC.